The clone carrying this T cell receptor (beta chain) was detected only once. Its specificity is not known. The data stem from a study of cytomegalovirus exposure and HLA in healthy donors. V lost 4 bases to trimming and J lost 7 bases; unmatched junction nucleotides: 8. The CDR3 has 15 residues. Germline assignment: CDR1 SGHTA and CDR2 FQGTGA. Study outcomes and limitations: Because they were indistinguishable, some V segments, including TRBV6-2 and TRBV6-3, were excluded. V- and J-gene trimming in TCR beta was tied to a missense DCLRE1C variant by an analysis performed later.

The donors were healthy bone marrow donors. Primers for the PCR totalled 60 Vbeta and 13 Jbeta. Measured with immunoSEQ multiplex PCR; TCRdb has only the in-frame clones, and not every one. Here the sample spans some 110,000 clones, about 70% being singletons. The chain joins TRBV7-3 to TRBJ2-1, with 9 bases identical to TRBD1. The TCR originated in a man aged 30-40 years in good health and CMV-seropositive. The material sequenced was PBMCs. CDR3 region: CASSSQGQGANEQFF. CDR3 nucleotides: TGTGCCAGCAGCTCTCAGGGACAGGGAGCGAATGAGCAGTTCTTC. The full variable domain, with the rest looked up from reference TRBV7-3 and TRBJ2-1, is GAGVSQTPSNKVTEKGKYVELRCDPISGHTALYWYRQSLGQGPEFLIYFQGTGAADDSGLPNDRFFAVRPEGSVSTLKIQRTERGDSAVYLCASSSQGQGANEQFFGPGTRLTVL.